This T cell receptor beta chain was recorded in a study of blood T cell repertoires in COVID-19. About the study: Donors in the United States, Italy and Spain gave samples during acute or convalescent COVID-19.

Participants were aged about 18 to 90 years, lived in 20 to 25 US areas, and enrolled virtually. Cohort assignment relied on participant-reported clinical history. Source study methods: Counts of nucleated cells, estimated from reference gene primer amplification, were obtained. Produced via immunoSEQ multiplex PCR; TCRdb's table is partial and in-frame only. V, J and clone size are taken as reported in that table, and D and trimming were inferred from the DNA itself. Of a few hundred thousand clones listed, 80% are singletons. The CDR3 contains 17 residues. Germline lookup yields CDR1 KGHDR and CDR2 SFDVKD. The V end lost 4 bases, the J end lost 2 bases, and 16 bases lay between the germline ends.

The clonotype was recovered from a man aged 30 to 45 with acute COVID-19. Material for sequencing was PBMCs or T cells enriched from blood (not recorded which). V and J are TRBV24-1 and TRBJ2-2; D gene uncertain. The CDR3 is CATSDSDPGTNTGELFF. CDR3 nucleotide sequence: TGTGCCACCAGTGACTCAGACCCAGGAACCAACACCGGGGAGCTGTTTTTT.